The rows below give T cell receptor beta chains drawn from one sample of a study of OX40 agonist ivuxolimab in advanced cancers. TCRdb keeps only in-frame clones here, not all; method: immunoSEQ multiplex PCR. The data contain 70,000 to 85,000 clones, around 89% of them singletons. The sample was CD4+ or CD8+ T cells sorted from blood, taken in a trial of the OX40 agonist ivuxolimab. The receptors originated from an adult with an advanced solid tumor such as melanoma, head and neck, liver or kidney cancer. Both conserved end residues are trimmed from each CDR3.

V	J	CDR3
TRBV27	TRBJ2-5	ASSRETQY
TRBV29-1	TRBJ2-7	SVRWGDSYEQY
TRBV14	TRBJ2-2	ASSPLGNTGELF
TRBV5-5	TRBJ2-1	ASSLVREGNEQF
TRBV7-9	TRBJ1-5	ASSPAGTGGQPQH
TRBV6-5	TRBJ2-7	ASGNFGVSYEQY
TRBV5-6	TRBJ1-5	ASSLEAGTYQPQH
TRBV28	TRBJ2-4	ASSLSGQGGTKNIQY
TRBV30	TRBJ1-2	AWSVWRGADGYT
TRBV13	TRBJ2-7	ASSLWVGQGLPYEQY
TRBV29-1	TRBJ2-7	SVRQGSSYEQY
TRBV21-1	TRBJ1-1	AAWDRNTEAF
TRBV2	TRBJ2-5	ASTRTSEGTQY
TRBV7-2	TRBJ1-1	ASSLGPQGTVNTEAF